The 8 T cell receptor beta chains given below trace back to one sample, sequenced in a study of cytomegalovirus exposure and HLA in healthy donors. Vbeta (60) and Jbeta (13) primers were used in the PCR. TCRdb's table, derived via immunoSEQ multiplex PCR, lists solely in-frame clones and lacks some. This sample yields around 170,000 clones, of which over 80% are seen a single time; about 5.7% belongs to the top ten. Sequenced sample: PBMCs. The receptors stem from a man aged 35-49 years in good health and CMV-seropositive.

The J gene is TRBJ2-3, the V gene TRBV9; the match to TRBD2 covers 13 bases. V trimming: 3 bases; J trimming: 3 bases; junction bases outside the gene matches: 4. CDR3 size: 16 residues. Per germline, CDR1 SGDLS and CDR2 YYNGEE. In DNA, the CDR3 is TGTGCCAGCAGCGCTCCGGGACTAGCGGGGACAGATACGCAGTATTTT. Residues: CASSAPGLAGTDTQYF.

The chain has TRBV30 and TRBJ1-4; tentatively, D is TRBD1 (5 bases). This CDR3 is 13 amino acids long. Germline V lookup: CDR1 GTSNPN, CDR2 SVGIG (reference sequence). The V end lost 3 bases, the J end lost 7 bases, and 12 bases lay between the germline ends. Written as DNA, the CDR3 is TGTGCCTGGAGAGGGGCTAAGGTTGAAAAACTGTTTTTT. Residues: CAWRGAKVEKLFF.

The CDR3 is CASSLFRTVSYEQYF. The CDR3 coding sequence is TGTGCCAGCAGTTTATTTCGGACAGTATCCTACGAGCAGTACTTC. The V call is TRBV27, the J call TRBJ2-7; TRBD1 is a possible D gene (6 bases). Germline lookup yields CDR1 MNHEY and CDR2 SMNVEV (reference sequence). There are 15 residues in the CDR3. V was cut by 1 base and J by 1 base, with 11 bases left in between.

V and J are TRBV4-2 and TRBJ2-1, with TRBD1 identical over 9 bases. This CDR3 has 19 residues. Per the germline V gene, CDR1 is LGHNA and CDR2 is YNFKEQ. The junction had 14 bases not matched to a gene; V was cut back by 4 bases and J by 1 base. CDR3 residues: CASSPRGLGGQGSYNEQFF. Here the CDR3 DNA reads TGTGCCAGCAGCCCACGGGGATTAGGGGGACAGGGATCCTACAATGAGCAGTTCTTC.

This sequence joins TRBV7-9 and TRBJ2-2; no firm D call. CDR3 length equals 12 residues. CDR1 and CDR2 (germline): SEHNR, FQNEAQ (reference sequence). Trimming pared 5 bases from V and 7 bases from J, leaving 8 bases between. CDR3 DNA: TGTGCCAGCAGCACCCCGGGCGGGGAGCTGTTTTTT. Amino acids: CASSTPGGELFF.

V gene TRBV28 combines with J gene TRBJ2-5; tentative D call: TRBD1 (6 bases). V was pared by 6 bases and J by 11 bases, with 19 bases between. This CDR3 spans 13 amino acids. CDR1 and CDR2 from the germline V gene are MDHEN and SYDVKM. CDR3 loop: CASSLTGTREQYF. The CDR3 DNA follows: TGTGCCAGCAGCCTAACCGGGACAAGGGAGCAGTACTTC. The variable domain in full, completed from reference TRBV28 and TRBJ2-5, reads DVKVTQSSRYLVKRTGEKVFLECVQDMDHENMFWYRQDPGLGLRLIYFSYDVKMKEKGDIPEGYSVSREKKERFSLILESASTNQTSMYLCASSLTGTREQYFGPGTRLLVL.

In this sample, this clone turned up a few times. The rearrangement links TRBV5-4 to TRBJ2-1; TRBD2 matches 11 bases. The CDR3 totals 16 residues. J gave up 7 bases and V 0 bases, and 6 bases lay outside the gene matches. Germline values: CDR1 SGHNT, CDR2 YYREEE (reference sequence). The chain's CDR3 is CASSLATSGGGNEQFF. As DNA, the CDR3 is TGTGCCAGCAGCTTGGCAACTAGCGGGGGAGGTAATGAGCAGTTCTTC. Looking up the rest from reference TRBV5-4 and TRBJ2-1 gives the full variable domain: ETGVTQSPTHLIKTRGQQVTLRCSSQSGHNTVSWYQQALGQGPQFIFQYYREEENGRGNFPPRFSGLQFPNYSSELNVNALELDDSALYLCASSLATSGGGNEQFFGPGTRLTVL.

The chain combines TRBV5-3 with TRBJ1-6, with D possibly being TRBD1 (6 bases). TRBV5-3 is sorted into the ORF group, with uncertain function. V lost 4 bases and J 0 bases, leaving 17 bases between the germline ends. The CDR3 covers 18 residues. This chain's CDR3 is CARSQELGDISYNSPLHF. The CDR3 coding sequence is TGTGCCAGAAGCCAGGAACTTGGGGACATCTCCTATAATTCACCCCTCCACTTT.